The clone carrying this TCR beta chain has ten or more counts. Distinct nucleotide sequences in the sample also encode this CDR3. This sample stems from a study of blood T cell repertoires in COVID-19. Study information: The cDNA or gDNA used as material had been derived from T cells, B-cell-depleted T cells, or PBMCs.

Profiled with immunoSEQ multiplex PCR; TCRdb holds only in-frame clones, not every one. The sample has more than 150,000 clones; roughly four fifths are singletons. CDR3 length: 15 residues. The germline gives CDR1 SGDLS, CDR2 YYNGEE. The V end lost 3 bases, the J end lost 0 bases, and 13 bases lay between the germline ends. Individuals drawn from around 25 US areas were roughly 18 to 89 years old. For recovered donors of Cohort 3, there were two negative PCRs, clearance, or symptom resolution. Sample: PBMCs or T cells enriched from blood (not recorded which). The rearrangement links TRBV9 to TRBJ2-7; possible D gene TRBD2, 7 bases. This clonotype originated in a man aged 40-50 years who had recovered from COVID-19. CDR3: CASSAGGESSYEQYF. The CDR3 DNA reads as TGTGCCAGCAGCGCGGGGGGCGAGAGCTCCTACGAGCAGTACTTC.